The present TCR beta chain was sequenced within a study of blood T cell repertoires in COVID-19. Patients from Seattle were sampled longitudinally, starting during active infection. Profiling relied on immunoSEQ multiplex PCR, and the TCRdb table lists in-frame clones only, not all of them. The sample contains under 250,000 clones, 80% to 90% of which appear only once. CDR3 length equals 15 residues. Per germline, CDR1 MNHEY and CDR2 SVGAGI. Unmatched junction bases numbered 4, after V lost 2 bases and J lost 4 bases. The receptor was isolated from a man in his fifties or sixties with COVID-19, enrolled during active disease. This sequence joins TRBV6-5 and TRBJ2-7, with TRBD2 identical over 11 bases. The specimen was peripheral blood. The CDR3 sequence is CASSYLAGGRYEQYF. The CDR3 region has the DNA TGTGCCAGCAGTTACCTAGCGGGGGGACGGTACGAGCAGTACTTC.